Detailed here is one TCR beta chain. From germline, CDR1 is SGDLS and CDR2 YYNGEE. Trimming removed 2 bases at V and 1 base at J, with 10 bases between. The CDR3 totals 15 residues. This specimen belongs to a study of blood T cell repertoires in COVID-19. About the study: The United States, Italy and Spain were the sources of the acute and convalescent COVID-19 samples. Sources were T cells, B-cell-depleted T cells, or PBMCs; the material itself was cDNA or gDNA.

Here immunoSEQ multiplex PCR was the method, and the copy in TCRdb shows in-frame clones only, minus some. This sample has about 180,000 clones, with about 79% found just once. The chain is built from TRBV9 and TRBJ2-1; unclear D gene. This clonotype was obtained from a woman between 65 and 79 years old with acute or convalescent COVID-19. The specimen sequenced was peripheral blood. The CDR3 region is CASSVRVGSYNEQFF. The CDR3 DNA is TGTGCCAGCAGCGTTCGCGTCGGGTCCTACAATGAGCAGTTCTTC.